Listed below are T cell receptor beta chains from one sample, sequenced in a study of T-cell reconstitution after alpha-beta-depleted transplantation in children. One entry per CDR3 protein results from TCRdb running MiXCR on the PCR reads. The table includes 450,000 to 550,000 distinct CDR3 sequences, roughly 11% detected once. Sample: PBMCs, mostly from graft donor cells, taken 180 days after TCRalphabeta/CD19-depleted stem cell transplant. All receptors come from a female patient between 2 and 15 years old who had a stem cell transplant for aplastic anemia, so the T cells may come from the graft donor. Both conserved end residues are part of each CDR3. Fields, in order: J gene, D gene, V gene, clone size, CDR3 protein, CDR3 DNA. A D gene is named only where the DNA matches it firmly. Clone size is given for some rows only: seen once, a few or many times, or a class if the clone is expanded.

TRBJ2-1 | NA | TRBV20-1 | NA | CSANERGYNEQFF | TGCAGTGCTAATGAAAGGGGCTACAATGAGCAGTTCTTC
TRBJ2-2 | TRBD1 | TRBV12-3/TRBV12-4 | few | CASSLRTGGLGELFF | TGTGCCAGCAGTCTTAGGACAGGGGGCCTCGGGGAGCTGTTTTTT
TRBJ2-1 | NA | TRBV7-2 | few | CASSLVQGGSYNEQFF | TGTGCCAGCAGCTTAGTTCAGGGGGGCTCCTACAATGAGCAGTTCTTC
TRBJ2-5 | NA | TRBV5-1 | many | CASSLDGGRGETQYF | TGCGCCAGCAGCTTGGATGGGGGGCGCGGGGAGACCCAGTACTTC
TRBJ2-2 | NA | TRBV19 | NA | CASTPFLDVGELFF | TGTGCCAGTACTCCCTTCTTGGACGTCGGGGAGCTGTTTTTT
TRBJ2-2 | TRBD1 | TRBV5-1 | NA | CASTGQGVTNTGELFF | TGCGCCAGCACGGGACAGGGGGTTACGAACACCGGGGAGCTGTTTTTT
TRBJ1-1 | TRBD1 | TRBV7-9 | few | CASSRSRGLNTEAFF | TGTGCCAGCAGCCGAAGCAGGGGGTTGAACACTGAAGCTTTCTTT
TRBJ2-1 | NA | TRBV7-2 | few | CASTINSGSSYNEQFF | TGTGCCAGCACCATTAATAGCGGCAGCTCCTACAATGAGCAGTTCTTC
TRBJ2-1 | TRBD2 | TRBV28 | NA | CASISPSGRWGEQFF | TGTGCCAGCATCTCCCCTAGCGGGAGGTGGGGTGAGCAGTTCTTC
TRBJ2-2 | NA | TRBV27 | few | CASSSWTENTGELFF | TGTGCCAGCAGTTCGTGGACAGAGAACACCGGGGAGCTGTTTTTT
TRBJ2-2 | TRBD1 | TRBV5-1 | many | CASSRDSQTGELFF | TGCGCCAGCAGCCGGGACAGCCAAACCGGGGAGCTGTTTTTT
TRBJ2-1 | NA | TRBV6-5 | NA | CASRPRRAALYNEQFF | TGTGCCAGCAGGCCGAGACGGGCTGCTCTTTACAATGAGCAGTTCTTC
TRBJ2-1 | NA | TRBV9 | many | CASSVDGNEQFF | TGTGCCAGCAGCGTAGACGGCAATGAGCAGTTCTTC
TRBJ1-2 | NA | TRBV5-6 | NA | CASSSDSPGYTF | TGTGCCAGCAGCTCGGACAGTCCTGGCTACACCTTC
TRBJ1-5 | NA | TRBV27 | few | CASSIAEGNQPQHF | TGTGCCAGCAGTATCGCAGAGGGCAATCAGCCCCAGCATTTT
TRBJ2-7 | TRBD1 | TRBV25-1 | few | CATEQGGEQYF | TGTGCCACCGAACAGGGGGGCGAGCAGTACTTC
TRBJ1-1 | NA | TRBV20-1 | few | CSARPPGGDTEAFF | TGCAGTGCTAGACCCCCGGGGGGGGACACTGAAGCTTTCTTT
TRBJ2-5 | TRBD1 | TRBV28 | few | CASSLTPTGPPEYF | TGTGCCAGCAGTTTAACCCCGACAGGGCCCCCTGAGTACTTC
TRBJ2-5 | NA | TRBV7-9 | NA | CASSLWFGQPETQYF | TGTGCCAGCAGCTTATGGTTCGGCCAACCAGAGACCCAGTACTTC
TRBJ1-1 | NA | TRBV29-1 | NA | CSVVPSLLTVTEAFF | TGCAGCGTTGTTCCCTCCCTCCTCACAGTAACTGAAGCTTTCTTT
TRBJ2-1 | TRBD1 | TRBV11-2 | NA | CASSLNRGPYNEQFF | TGTGCCAGCAGCTTGAACAGGGGGCCCTACAATGAGCAGTTCTTC
TRBJ2-5 | NA | TRBV7-2 | NA | CASSSGTPWTQYF | TGTGCCAGCAGTTCCGGGACTCCGTGGACCCAGTACTTC
TRBJ2-1 | NA | TRBV3-1 | NA | CASSQRTHQFF | TGTGCCAGCAGCCAAAGGACGCATCAGTTCTTC
TRBJ2-1 | TRBD2 | TRBV11-2 | few | CASSLISGSGEQFF | TGTGCCAGCAGCTTAATTAGCGGGAGTGGTGAGCAGTTCTTC
TRBJ2-3 | TRBD2 | TRBV5-8 | NA | CASSWGGLAKGADTQYF | TGTGCCAGCAGCTGGGGAGGACTAGCTAAGGGGGCAGATACGCAGTATTTT
TRBJ2-2 | TRBD1 | TRBV5-1 | NA | CASSSGQGGNTGELFF | TGCGCCAGCAGCTCCGGACAGGGGGGGAACACCGGGGAGCTGTTTTTT
TRBJ1-1 | NA | TRBV15 | NA | CATSRSEGVGGAEAFF | TGTGCCACCAGCAGATCTGAGGGGGTCGGGGGAGCTGAAGCTTTCTTT
TRBJ1-2 | TRBD1 | TRBV20-1 | few | CSGRTGDSNYGYTF | TGCAGTGGACGTACAGGGGACTCTAACTATGGCTACACCTTC
TRBJ2-2 | NA | TRBV7-9 | few | CASSLGTTTGELFF | TGTGCCAGCAGCTTAGGGACGACCACCGGGGAGCTGTTTTTT
TRBJ2-1 | NA | TRBV4-2 | few | CASSVRGLTNEQFF | TGTGCCAGCAGTGTTCGCGGGCTTACCAATGAGCAGTTCTTC
TRBJ2-7 | NA | TRBV20-1 | few | CSARGYPAVGYEQYF | TGCAGTGCTAGAGGGTACCCGGCGGTAGGATACGAGCAGTACTTC